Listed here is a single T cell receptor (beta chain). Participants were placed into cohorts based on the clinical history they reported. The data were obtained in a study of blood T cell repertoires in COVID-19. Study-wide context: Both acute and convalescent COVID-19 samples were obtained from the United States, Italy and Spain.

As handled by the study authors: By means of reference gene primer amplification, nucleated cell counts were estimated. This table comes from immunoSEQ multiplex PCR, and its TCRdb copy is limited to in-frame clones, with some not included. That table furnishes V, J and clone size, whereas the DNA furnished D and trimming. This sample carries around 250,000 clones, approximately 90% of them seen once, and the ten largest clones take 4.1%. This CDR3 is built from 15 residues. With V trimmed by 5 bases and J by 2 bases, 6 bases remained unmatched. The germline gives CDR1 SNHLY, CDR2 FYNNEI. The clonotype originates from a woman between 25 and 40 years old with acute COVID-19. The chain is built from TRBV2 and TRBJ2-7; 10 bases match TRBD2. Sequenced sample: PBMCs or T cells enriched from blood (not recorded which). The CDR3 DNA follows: TGTGCCAGCAGTTCAGCGGGAGGGCCGACCTACGAGCAGTACTTC. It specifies CASSSAGGPTYEQYF.